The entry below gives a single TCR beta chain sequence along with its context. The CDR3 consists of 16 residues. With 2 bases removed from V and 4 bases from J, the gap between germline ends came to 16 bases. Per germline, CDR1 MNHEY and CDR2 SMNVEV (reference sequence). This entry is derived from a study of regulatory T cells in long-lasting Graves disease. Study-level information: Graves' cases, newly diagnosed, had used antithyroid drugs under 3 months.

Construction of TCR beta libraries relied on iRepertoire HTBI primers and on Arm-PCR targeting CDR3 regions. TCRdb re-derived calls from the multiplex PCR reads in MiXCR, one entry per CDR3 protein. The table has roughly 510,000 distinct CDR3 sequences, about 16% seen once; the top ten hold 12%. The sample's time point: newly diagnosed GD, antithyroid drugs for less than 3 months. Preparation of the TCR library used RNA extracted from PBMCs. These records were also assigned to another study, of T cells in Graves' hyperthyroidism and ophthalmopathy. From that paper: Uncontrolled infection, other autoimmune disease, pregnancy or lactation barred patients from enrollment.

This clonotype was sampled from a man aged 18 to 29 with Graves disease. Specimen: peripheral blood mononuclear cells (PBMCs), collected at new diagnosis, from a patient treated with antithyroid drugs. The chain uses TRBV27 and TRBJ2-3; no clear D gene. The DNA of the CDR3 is TGTGCCAGCAGTTTAACCCCACTTGTCTCAGCAGATACGCAGTATTTT. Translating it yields CASSLTPLVSADTQYF.